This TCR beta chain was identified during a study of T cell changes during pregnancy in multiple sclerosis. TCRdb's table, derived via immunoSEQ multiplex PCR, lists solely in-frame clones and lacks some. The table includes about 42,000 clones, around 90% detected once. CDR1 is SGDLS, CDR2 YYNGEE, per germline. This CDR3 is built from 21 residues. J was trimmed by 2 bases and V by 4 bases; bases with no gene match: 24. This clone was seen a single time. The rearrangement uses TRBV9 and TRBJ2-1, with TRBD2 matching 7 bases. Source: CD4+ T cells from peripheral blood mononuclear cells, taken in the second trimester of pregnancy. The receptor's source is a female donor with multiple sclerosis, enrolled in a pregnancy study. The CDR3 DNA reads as TGTGCCAGCAGCCAGCCCCCGCCCAAGCGGGAAACCATGGGGCCCTACAATGAGCAGTTCTTC. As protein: CASSQPPPKRETMGPYNEQFF.